These 30 T cell receptor beta chains were sequenced from one sample in a study of blood T cells in healthy people across ages. Sample-barcoded 5' priming and a J-beta primer mix drove a second PCR of about 7 to 11 cycles. TCRdb re-called the 5' RACE reads with MiXCR, one entry per CDR3 protein. The table has some 710,000 distinct CDR3 sequences, around a fifth seen once; the top ten hold under 25%. Sequencing input: blood. The origin of the receptors is a man aged 65-85 years in good health.

This clonotype occurred a few times. The rearrangement joins TRBV9 to TRBJ2-1; no reliable D call. Germline lookup yields CDR1 SGDLS and CDR2 YYNGEE. The V gene lost 4 bases and the J gene lost 0 bases, with 11 bases spanning the gap. The CDR3 runs to 15 residues. The CDR3 bases are TGTGCCAGCAGCTCTCAAGGTCGCTCCTACAATGAGCAGTTCTTC. As protein: CASSSQGRSYNEQFF.

Only a few counts were recorded for this clonotype. The chain combines TRBV3-1 with TRBJ1-5; unclear D gene. Germline V lookup: CDR1 LGHDT, CDR2 YNNKEL (reference sequence). The CDR3 is 15 amino acids. Between the trimmed V and J ends, which lost 1 base and 7 bases, there was a span of 14 bases. In nucleotides, the CDR3 is TGTGCCAGCAGCCAAGGGGCCGGGAAAGAACAGCCCCAGCATTTT. Its translation: CASSQGAGKEQPQHF.

V usage is TRBV7-2 and J usage is TRBJ2-1; D is ambiguous. Trimming pared 1 base from V and 3 bases from J, leaving 10 bases between. There are 15 residues in the CDR3. CDR1 is SGHTA, CDR2 FQGNSA, per germline. The CDR3, as DNA: TGTGCCAGCAGCTTAGAGTTCCAAGGCTACAATGAGCAGTTCTTC. This codes for CASSLEFQGYNEQFF.

This clonotype was seen ten or more times. This chain's CDR3 is CASSAGTARQTQYF. CDR3 nucleotides: TGTGCCAGCAGCGCGGGGACAGCGAGACAGACCCAGTACTTC. V gene TRBV9 combines with J gene TRBJ2-5; 7 bases align to TRBD1. The CDR3 covers 14 residues. The germline V gene encodes CDR1 SGDLS and CDR2 YYNGEE. The J segment lost 6 bases and the V segment lost 3 bases, leaving 8 bases of the junction unmatched.

Concerning this clonotype itself: The conserved final phenylalanine or tryptophan is absent from the CDR3, which likely points to a read error. The chain employs TRBV30 and TRBJ2-5; D possibly corresponds to TRBD2 (6 bases). Trimming pared 1 base from V and 9 bases from J, leaving 15 bases between. CDR3 size: 13 residues. CDR1 is GTSNPN and CDR2 is SVGIG in the germline V gene (reference sequence). The DNA of the CDR3 is TGTGCCTGGAGTGATCTAGCTGGGGAGGCCCAGTACTCC. It translates to CAWSDLAGEAQYS.

This clonotype was recorded at least ten times. The CDR3 loop reads CSVEEMPGEDYTF. DNA of the CDR3: TGCAGCGTTGAAGAAATGCCAGGGGAAGACTACACCTTC. V and J are TRBV29-1 and TRBJ1-2; D might be TRBD1 (6 bases). Per germline, CDR1 SQVTM and CDR2 ANQGSEA. The V end was cut by 0 bases, the J end by 10 bases, with 15 bases between. The CDR3 runs to 13 residues.

There are many counts of this clonotype. The V and J genes are TRBV5-5 and TRBJ2-1; D may match TRBD1 or TRBD2 (5 bases each). V lost 4 bases and J 4 bases, leaving 12 bases between the germline ends. From germline, CDR1 is SGHKS and CDR2 YYEKEE (reference sequence). The CDR3 is 14 amino acids. In DNA form, the CDR3 reads TGTGCCAGCAGCACGGTGGGGGTTTACAATGAGCAGTTCTTC. Translated, it gives CASSTVGVYNEQFF.

About this clonotype itself: Being one base from a much bigger clone, this may be a read error. The chain combines TRBV3-1 with TRBJ1-2; D gene ambiguous. This CDR3 is 11 amino acids long. Germline assignment: CDR1 LGHDT and CDR2 YNNKEL (reference sequence). DNA of the CDR3: TGTGCCGGCAGCCAATACGGCGGCTACACCTTC. The encoded protein is CAGSQYGGYTF.

The chain recombines TRBV12-3 or TRBV12-4 with TRBJ1-4; maybe TRBD1 (5 bases). Trimming took off 8 bases at V and 8 bases at J, with 21 bases between the two ends. The CDR3 contains 15 residues. The chain's CDR3 is CASSFSIQGGEKLFF. In DNA form, the CDR3 reads TGTGCCAGCTCCTTTTCTATCCAGGGTGGCGAAAAACTGTTTTTT.

This clonotype has a handful of counts. DNA for the CDR3: TGCAGTGCTAGATCGGGGCAGGGGGCCGAAAAACTGTTTTTT. Encoded protein: CSARSGQGAEKLFF. The gene calls are TRBV20-1 and TRBJ1-4; the match to TRBD1 covers 8 bases. From germline, CDR1 is DFQATT and CDR2 SNEGSKA (reference sequence). There are 14 residues in the CDR3. The trim removed 2 bases at V and 8 bases at J, leaving 7 bases unmatched.

The rearrangement uses TRBV27 and TRBJ2-5; tentatively, D is TRBD1 (6 bases). The J call may be mistaken, given a closer DNA end match to TRBJ2-7. Germline loops: CDR1 MNHEY, CDR2 SMNVEV (reference sequence). The CDR3 contains 13 residues. CDR3 DNA sequence: TGTGCCATTGCCCCGGGACACAACTACGAGCAGTACTTC. Translating gives CAIAPGHNYEQYF.

The genes are TRBV3-1 and TRBJ2-7; tentatively, D is TRBD1 or TRBD2 (5 bases each). This CDR3 region has 15 residues. In germline, CDR1 is LGHDT, CDR2 YNNKEL (reference sequence). Trimming shortened V by 5 bases and J by 5 bases, and 19 bases separated the two germline ends. CDR3 bases: TGTGCCAGCAGCAAAAGATCTATAGGGGACCACGAGCAGTACTTC. Translating it yields CASSKRSIGDHEQYF.

The rearrangement links TRBV12-3 or TRBV12-4 to TRBJ2-1, with TRBD1 identical over 8 bases. The CDR3 is 15 amino acids. V lost 3 bases and J lost 5; bases outside the gene matches: 6. The DNA of the CDR3 is TGTGCCAGCAGTTTTACCAGGGGGCATAACAATGAGCAGTTCTTC. Translating it yields CASSFTRGHNNEQFF.

The rearrangement joins TRBV12-3 or TRBV12-4 to TRBJ2-4; D might be TRBD1 or TRBD2, each matching 6 bases. This CDR3 has 16 residues. Trimming removed 5 bases from V and 0 bases from J, with 14 bases in between. CDR3 protein: CASSGWGDTAKNIQYF. For the CDR3, the DNA is TGTGCCAGCAGTGGTTGGGGGGACACAGCCAAAAACATTCAGTACTTC.

This clonotype showed up just a few times. The chain links TRBV15 to TRBJ2-4, with D unclear. The V gene's germline CDR1 is LNHNV and CDR2 YYDKDF (reference sequence). The germline V and J ends were trimmed by 4 bases and 0 bases, with 10 bases remaining between them. The CDR3 extends over 15 amino acids. The CDR3 DNA reads as TGTGCCACCAGCAAGCAAAAGCTAGCCAAAAACATTCAGTACTTC. This sequence encodes CATSKQKLAKNIQYF.

This chain uses TRBV11-2 with TRBJ1-5, with unresolved D. The CDR3 runs 15 residues. V was cut by 6 bases and J by 7 bases, with 19 bases left in between. Germline V gene lookup returns CDR1 SGHAT and CDR2 FQNNGV. CDR3 in amino acids: CASSSFLGTVQPQHF. CDR3 coding DNA: TGTGCCAGCAGTTCCTTCTTGGGTACAGTCCAGCCCCAGCATTTT.

This chain links TRBV24-1 with TRBJ2-3, with D unresolved. The length of the CDR3 is 12 residues. CDR1 and CDR2 (germline): KGHDR, SFDVKD. V was pared by 0 bases and J by 6 bases, with 3 bases between. CDR3 residues: CATSDLLDTQYF. DNA for the CDR3: TGTGCCACCAGTGATTTGCTGGATACGCAGTATTTT.

J is TRBJ1-5 and V is TRBV20-1, with D tentatively TRBD1 (6 bases). The germline V gene has CDR1 DFQATT and CDR2 SNEGSKA (reference sequence). The CDR3 runs to 15 residues. The V end was cut by 1 base, the J end by 6 bases, with 16 bases between. In DNA form, the CDR3 reads TGCAGTGCTAGAGCGGCCCAGGGGATGGGTCAGCCCCAGCATTTT. It translates to CSARAAQGMGQPQHF.

The chain carries TRBV5-1 and TRBJ1-5, with D perhaps TRBD1 (5 bases). The CDR3 consists of 13 residues. V dropped 4 bases and J dropped 4 bases, with 9 bases sitting between them. CDR1 and CDR2 (germline): SGHRS, YFSETQ. This CDR3 is CASSQGANQPQHF. DNA for the CDR3: TGCGCCAGCAGCCAGGGAGCTAATCAGCCCCAGCATTTT.

This clonotype was counted a few times. The V call is TRBV7-9, the J call TRBJ2-2; D is uncertain. Germline assignment: CDR1 SEHNR and CDR2 FQNEAQ (reference sequence). The CDR3 runs to 15 residues. V lost 2 bases and J lost 5, with 12 bases in between. The CDR3 spells CASSLNEKQTGELFF. For the CDR3, the DNA is TGTGCCAGCAGCTTAAACGAAAAACAAACCGGGGAGCTGTTTTTT.

The rearrangement links TRBV29-1 to TRBJ1-2; no clear D gene. CDR1 and CDR2 from the germline V gene are SQVTM and ANQGSEA. V lost 4 bases to trimming and J lost 5 bases, with 11 bases between them. The CDR3 loop spans 12 amino acids. The CDR3 DNA sequence: TGCAGCGTTGTTGTGCTCGGTTATGGCTACACCTTC. This codes for CSVVVLGYGYTF.

A remark on this clonotype: A read error may produce the germline difference seen at one junction end. The V call is TRBV3-1, the J call TRBJ2-5, with D uncertain. There are 13 residues in the CDR3. Germline V gene data show CDR1 as LGHDT and CDR2 as YNNKEL (reference sequence). The CDR3 region is CASGHPGRSEQYF. CDR3 bases: TGTGCCAGCGGCCATCCTGGCAGGAGTGAGCAGTACTTC.

This sequence joins TRBV7-3 and TRBJ2-5, with a weak D call TRBD1 (5 bases). The CDR3 is 15 amino acids. Trimming left V 1 base short and J 1 base short, with 10 bases between. Germline V CDR1 and CDR2: SGHTA, FQGTGA. The CDR3 coding sequence is TGTGCCAGCAGCTTAAATGGGGCAGTCCAAGAGACCCAGTACTTC. This translates into CASSLNGAVQETQYF.

This clonotype was picked up a small number of times. This chain uses TRBV29-1 with TRBJ1-2; TRBD1 matches 8 bases. Germline V gene data show CDR1 as SQVTM and CDR2 as ANQGSEA. Trimming took 3 bases from V and 1 from J; bases not matched to a gene: 4. The CDR3 totals 14 residues. The CDR3 nucleotides read TGCAGCGTTGACCCGACAGGGGTTAACTATGGCTACACCTTC. Translation: CSVDPTGVNYGYTF.

This clonotype was picked up a small number of times. The genes are TRBV4-3 and TRBJ2-1; 14 bases align to TRBD2. Germline-derived CDR1 and CDR2 are LGHNA and YSLEER. V dropped 6 bases and J dropped 2; count of bases not matched to a gene: 15. The CDR3 extends over 20 amino acids. This CDR3 reads CASSRVLSGTSGGTYNEQFF. The CDR3 region has the DNA TGCGCCAGCAGTCGCGTTCTTTCCGGGACTAGCGGGGGAACCTACAATGAGCAGTTCTTC.

This clonotype was recorded many times. The gene calls are TRBV29-1 and TRBJ2-1; D remains unclear. The germline CDR1 and CDR2 sequences are SQVTM and ANQGSEA. The CDR3 spans 13 residues. V was shortened by 2 bases and J by 1 base, with 6 bases between the two germline ends. The CDR3 DNA sequence: TGCAGCGTTGAATGGGTTTCCTACAATGAGCAGTTCTTC. Its translation is CSVEWVSYNEQFF.

This clonotype has just a few counts. V usage is TRBV5-1 and J usage is TRBJ2-3; perhaps D is TRBD1 or TRBD2 (6 bases each). Per germline, CDR1 SGHRS and CDR2 YFSETQ. The CDR3 totals 17 residues. The ends were cut back, 4 bases at V and 2 bases at J, with 20 bases in the middle. The CDR3 DNA reads TGCGCCAGCAGCCCCATCCTCCGGCGGGGACACACAGATACGCAGTATTTT. Translating gives CASSPILRRGHTDTQYF. Drawing the rest from reference TRBV5-1 and TRBJ2-3, the complete variable domain is KAGVTQTPRYLIKTRGQQVTLSCSPISGHRSVSWYQQTPGQGLQFLFEYFSETQRNKGNFPGRFSGRQFSNSRSEMNVSTLELGDSALYLCASSPILRRGHTDTQYFGPGTRLTVL.

The gene calls are TRBV2 and TRBJ2-6; 8 bases map to TRBD1. CDR1 and CDR2 (germline): SNHLY, FYNNEI. After removal of 10 bases from V and 1 base from J, the junction contained 12 bases not matched to a gene. The CDR3 consists of 17 residues. CDR3 DNA: TGTGCCACCCCGGACAGGGAGGTGGGATCTGGGGCCAACGTCCTGACTTTC. Its protein is CATPDREVGSGANVLTF.

The CDR3 DNA follows: TGTGCCAGCTCACCAGGAGGCTTCAACACTGAAGCTTTCTTT. Protein sequence: CASSPGGFNTEAFF. V and J are TRBV18 and TRBJ1-1, with D uncertain. The V end lost 2 bases, the J end lost 2 bases, and 9 bases lay between the germline ends. The length of the CDR3 is 14 residues. The V gene's germline CDR1 is KGHSH and CDR2 LQKENI.

This clonotype showed up many times. The junction does not match germline at one end; this may be a read error. The chain couples TRBV12-3 or TRBV12-4 to TRBJ2-3; D gene unclear. This CDR3 spans 15 amino acids. CDR3 bases: TGTGCCAGCAGCTTAGATCGAGGCACCACAGATACGCAGTATTTT. Its translation is CASSLDRGTTDTQYF.